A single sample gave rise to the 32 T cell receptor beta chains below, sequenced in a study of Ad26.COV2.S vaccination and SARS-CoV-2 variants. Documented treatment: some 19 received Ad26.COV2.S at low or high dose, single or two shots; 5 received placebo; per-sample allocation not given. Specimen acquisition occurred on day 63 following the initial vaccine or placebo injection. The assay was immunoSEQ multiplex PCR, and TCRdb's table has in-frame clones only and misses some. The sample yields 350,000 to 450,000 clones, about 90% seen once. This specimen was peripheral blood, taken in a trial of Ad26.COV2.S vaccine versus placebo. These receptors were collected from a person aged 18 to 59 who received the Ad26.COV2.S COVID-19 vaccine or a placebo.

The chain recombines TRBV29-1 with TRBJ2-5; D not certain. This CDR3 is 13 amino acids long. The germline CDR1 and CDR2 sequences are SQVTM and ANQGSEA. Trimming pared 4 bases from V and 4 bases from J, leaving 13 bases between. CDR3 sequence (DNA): TGCAGCGTTGTTGGCCCCTCGCGAGAGACCCAGTACTTC. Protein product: CSVVGPSRETQYF.

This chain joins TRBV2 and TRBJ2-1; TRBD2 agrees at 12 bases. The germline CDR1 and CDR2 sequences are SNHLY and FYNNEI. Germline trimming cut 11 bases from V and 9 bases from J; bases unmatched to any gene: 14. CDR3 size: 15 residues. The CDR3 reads CAVPSGLAGGSEQFF. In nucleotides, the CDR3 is TGTGCCGTTCCATCTGGGCTAGCGGGGGGGAGTGAGCAGTTCTTC.

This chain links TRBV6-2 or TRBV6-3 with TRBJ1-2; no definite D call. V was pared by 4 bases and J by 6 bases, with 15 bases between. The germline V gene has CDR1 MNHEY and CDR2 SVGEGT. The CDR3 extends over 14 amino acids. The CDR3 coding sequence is TGTGCCAGCAGTTGGACTTCTACTGCGGATGGCTACACCTTC. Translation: CASSWTSTADGYTF.

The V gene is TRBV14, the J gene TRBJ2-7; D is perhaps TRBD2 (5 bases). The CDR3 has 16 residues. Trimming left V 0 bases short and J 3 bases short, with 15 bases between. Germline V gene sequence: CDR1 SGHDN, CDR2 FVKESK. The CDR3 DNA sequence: TGTGCCAGCAGCCAAGAGGCAGCCGGGGTTAACTACGAGCAGTACTTC. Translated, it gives CASSQEAAGVNYEQYF.

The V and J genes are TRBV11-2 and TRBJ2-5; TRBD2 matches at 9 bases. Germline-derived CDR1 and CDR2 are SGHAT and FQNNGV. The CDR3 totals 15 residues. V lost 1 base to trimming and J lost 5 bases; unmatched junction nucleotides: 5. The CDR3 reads CASSLGASGGETQYF. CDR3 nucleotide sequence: TGTGCCAGCAGCTTAGGTGCCAGCGGGGGGGAGACCCAGTACTTC.

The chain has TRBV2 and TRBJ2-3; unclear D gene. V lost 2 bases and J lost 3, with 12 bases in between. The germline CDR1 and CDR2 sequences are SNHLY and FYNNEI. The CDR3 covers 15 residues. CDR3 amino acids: CASSELYRLTDTQYF. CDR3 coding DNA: TGTGCCAGCAGTGAACTTTACAGACTTACAGATACGCAGTATTTT.

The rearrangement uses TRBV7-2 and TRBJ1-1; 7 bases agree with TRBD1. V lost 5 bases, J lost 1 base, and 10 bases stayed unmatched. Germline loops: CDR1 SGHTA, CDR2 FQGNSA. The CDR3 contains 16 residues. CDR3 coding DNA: TGTGCCAGCAGCCAAGACAGGGCTCGGAGGAACACTGAAGCTTTCTTT. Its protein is CASSQDRARRNTEAFF.

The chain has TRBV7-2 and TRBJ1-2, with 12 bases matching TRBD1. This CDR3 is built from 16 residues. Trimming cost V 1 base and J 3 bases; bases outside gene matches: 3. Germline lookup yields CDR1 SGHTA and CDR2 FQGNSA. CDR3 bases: TGTGCCAGCAGCTTAGTAGGGACAGGGGGCGACTATGGCTACACCTTC. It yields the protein CASSLVGTGGDYGYTF.

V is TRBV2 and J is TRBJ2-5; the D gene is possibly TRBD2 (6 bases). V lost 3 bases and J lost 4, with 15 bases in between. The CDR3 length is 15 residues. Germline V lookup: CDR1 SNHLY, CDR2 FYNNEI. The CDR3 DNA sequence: TGTGCCAGCAGTGACTGGGGGGTCCTGGGAGAGACCCAGTACTTC. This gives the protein CASSDWGVLGETQYF.

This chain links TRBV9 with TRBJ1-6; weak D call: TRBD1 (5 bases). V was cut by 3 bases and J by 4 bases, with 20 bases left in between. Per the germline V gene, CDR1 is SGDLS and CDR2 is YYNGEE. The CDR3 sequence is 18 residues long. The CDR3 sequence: CASSERIGGEVYNSPLHF. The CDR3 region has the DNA TGTGCCAGCAGCGAGAGAATCGGAGGGGAAGTATATAATTCACCCCTCCACTTT.

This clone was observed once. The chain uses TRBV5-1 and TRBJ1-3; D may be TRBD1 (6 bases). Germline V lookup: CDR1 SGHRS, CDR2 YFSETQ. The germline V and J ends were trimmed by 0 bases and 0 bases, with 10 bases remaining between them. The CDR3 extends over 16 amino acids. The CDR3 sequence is CASSLAGTTSGNTIYF. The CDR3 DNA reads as TGCGCCAGCAGCTTGGCCGGGACAACCTCTGGAAACACCATATATTTT. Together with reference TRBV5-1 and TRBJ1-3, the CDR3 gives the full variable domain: KAGVTQTPRYLIKTRGQQVTLSCSPISGHRSVSWYQQTPGQGLQFLFEYFSETQRNKGNFPGRFSGRQFSNSRSEMNVSTLELGDSALYLCASSLAGTTSGNTIYFGEGSWLTVV.

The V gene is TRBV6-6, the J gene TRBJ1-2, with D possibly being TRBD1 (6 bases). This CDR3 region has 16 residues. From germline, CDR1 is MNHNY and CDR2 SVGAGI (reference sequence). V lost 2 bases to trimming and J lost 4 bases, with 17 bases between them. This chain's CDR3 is CASSYRPPQGTYGYTF. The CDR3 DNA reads TGTGCCAGCAGTTACCGACCTCCACAGGGAACCTATGGCTACACCTTC.

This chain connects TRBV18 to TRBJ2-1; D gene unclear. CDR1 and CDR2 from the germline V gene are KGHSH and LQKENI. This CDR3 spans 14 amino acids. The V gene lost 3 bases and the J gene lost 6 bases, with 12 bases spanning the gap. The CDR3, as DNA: TGTGCCAGCTCACCTGACAAGCCCCCCAATGAGCAGTTCTTC. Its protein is CASSPDKPPNEQFF.

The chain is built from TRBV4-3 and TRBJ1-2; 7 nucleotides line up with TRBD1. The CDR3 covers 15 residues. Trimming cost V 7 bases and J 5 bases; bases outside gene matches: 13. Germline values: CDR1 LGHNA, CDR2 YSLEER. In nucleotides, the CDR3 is TGCGCCAGCAACCCTCGGGCAGGGGGTAATTATGGCTACACCTTC. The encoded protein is CASNPRAGGNYGYTF.

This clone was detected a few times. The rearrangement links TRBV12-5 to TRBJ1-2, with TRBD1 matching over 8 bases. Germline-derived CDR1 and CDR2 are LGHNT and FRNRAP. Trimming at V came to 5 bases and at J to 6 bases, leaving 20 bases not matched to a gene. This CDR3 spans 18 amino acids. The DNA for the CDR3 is TGTGCTAGTGGTCCGGACCAAGGACAGGGTCGGTTGGAGGATGGCTACACCTTC. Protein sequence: CASGPDQGQGRLEDGYTF.

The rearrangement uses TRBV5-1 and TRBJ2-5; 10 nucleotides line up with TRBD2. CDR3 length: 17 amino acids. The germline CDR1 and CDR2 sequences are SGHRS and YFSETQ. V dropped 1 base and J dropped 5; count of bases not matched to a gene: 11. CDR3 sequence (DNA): TGCGCCAGCAGCTTGCCGGGACTAGCGCATTTGTCGGAGACCCAGTACTTC. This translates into CASSLPGLAHLSETQYF. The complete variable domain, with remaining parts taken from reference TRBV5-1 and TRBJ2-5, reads KAGVTQTPRYLIKTRGQQVTLSCSPISGHRSVSWYQQTPGQGLQFLFEYFSETQRNKGNFPGRFSGRQFSNSRSEMNVSTLELGDSALYLCASSLPGLAHLSETQYFGPGTRLLVL.

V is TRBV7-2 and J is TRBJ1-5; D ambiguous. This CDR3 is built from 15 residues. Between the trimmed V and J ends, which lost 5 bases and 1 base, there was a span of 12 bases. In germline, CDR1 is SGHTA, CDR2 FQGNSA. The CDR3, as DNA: TGTGCCAGCAGCCCCGTCGGGTCCAGCAATCAGCCCCAGCATTTT. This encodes CASSPVGSSNQPQHF.

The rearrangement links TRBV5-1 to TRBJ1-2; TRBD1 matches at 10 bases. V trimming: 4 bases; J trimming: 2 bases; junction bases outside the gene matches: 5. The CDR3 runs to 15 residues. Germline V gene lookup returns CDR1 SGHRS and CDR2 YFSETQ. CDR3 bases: TGCGCCAGCAGCCCAAGGACAGGGGGGAACTATGGCTACACCTTC. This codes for CASSPRTGGNYGYTF.

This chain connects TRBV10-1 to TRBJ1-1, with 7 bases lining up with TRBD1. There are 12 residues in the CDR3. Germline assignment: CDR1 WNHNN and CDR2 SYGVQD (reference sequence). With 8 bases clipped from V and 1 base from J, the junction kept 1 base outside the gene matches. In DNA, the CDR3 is TGCGCCAGCGGGACAGAGAACACTGAAGCTTTCTTT. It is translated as CASGTENTEAFF.

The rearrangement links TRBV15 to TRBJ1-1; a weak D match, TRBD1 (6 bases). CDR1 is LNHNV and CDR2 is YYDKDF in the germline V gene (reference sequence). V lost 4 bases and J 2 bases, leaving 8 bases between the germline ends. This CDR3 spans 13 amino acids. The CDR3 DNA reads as TGTGCCACCAGCAACAGGGCAAACACTGAAGCTTTCTTT. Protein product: CATSNRANTEAFF.

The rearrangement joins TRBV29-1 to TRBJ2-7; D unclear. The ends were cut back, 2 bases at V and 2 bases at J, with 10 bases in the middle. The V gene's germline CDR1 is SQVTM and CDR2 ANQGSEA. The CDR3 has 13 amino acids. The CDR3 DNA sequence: TGCAGCGTTGAAACAGTAATCACCTACGAGCAGTACTTC. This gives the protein CSVETVITYEQYF.

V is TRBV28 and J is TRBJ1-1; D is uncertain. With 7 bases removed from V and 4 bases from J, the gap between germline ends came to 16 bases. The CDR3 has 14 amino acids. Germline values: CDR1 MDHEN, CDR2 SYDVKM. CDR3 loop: CASTLPVSPTEAFF. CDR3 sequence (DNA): TGTGCCAGCACTCTCCCAGTCAGTCCCACTGAAGCTTTCTTT. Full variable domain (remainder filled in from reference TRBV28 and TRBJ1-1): DVKVTQSSRYLVKRTGEKVFLECVQDMDHENMFWYRQDPGLGLRLIYFSYDVKMKEKGDIPEGYSVSREKKERFSLILESASTNQTSMYLCASTLPVSPTEAFFGQGTRLTVV.

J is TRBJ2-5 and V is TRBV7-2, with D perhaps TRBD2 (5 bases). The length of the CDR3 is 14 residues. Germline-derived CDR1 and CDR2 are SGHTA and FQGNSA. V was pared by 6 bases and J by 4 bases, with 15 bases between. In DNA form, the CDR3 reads TGTGCCAGCAGGCCCGGGATACCACCAGAGACCCAGTACTTC. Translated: CASRPGIPPETQYF.

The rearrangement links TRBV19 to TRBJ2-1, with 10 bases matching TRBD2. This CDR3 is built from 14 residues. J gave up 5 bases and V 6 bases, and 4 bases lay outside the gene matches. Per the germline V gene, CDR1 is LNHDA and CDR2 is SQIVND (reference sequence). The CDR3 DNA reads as TGTGCCAGTAGGCTAGCGGGGGTTAACAATGAGCAGTTCTTC. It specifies CASRLAGVNNEQFF.

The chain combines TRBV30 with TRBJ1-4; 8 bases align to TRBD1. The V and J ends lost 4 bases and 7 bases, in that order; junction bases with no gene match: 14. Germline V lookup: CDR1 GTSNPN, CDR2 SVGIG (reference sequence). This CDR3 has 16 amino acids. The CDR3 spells CAWIANQGAKGEKLFF. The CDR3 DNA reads TGTGCCTGGATCGCTAATCAGGGGGCGAAGGGTGAAAAACTGTTTTTT.

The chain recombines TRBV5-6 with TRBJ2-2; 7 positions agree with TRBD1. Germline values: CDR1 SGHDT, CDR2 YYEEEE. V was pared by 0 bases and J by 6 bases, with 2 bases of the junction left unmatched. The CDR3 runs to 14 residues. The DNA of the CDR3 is TGTGCCAGCAGCTTGGGACAGGGCTCCGGGGAGCTGTTTTTT. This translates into CASSLGQGSGELFF.

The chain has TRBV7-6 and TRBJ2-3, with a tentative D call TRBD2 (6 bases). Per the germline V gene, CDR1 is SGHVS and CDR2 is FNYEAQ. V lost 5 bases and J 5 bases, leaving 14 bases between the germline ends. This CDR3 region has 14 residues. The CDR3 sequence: CASSPGLFRDTQYF. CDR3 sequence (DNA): TGTGCCAGCAGCCCAGGACTATTCCGAGATACGCAGTATTTT.

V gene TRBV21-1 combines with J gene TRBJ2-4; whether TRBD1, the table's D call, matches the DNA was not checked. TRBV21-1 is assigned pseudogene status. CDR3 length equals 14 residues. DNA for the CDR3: TGTGCCACCGATCTGGACAGGACGAAAAACATTCAGTACTTC. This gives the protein CATDLDRTKNIQYF.

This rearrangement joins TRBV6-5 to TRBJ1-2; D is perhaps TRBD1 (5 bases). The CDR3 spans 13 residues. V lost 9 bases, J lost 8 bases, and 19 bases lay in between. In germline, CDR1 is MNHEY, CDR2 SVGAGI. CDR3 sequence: CASQPIQGFGYTF. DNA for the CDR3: TGTGCCAGTCAACCCATCCAGGGATTCGGCTACACCTTC.

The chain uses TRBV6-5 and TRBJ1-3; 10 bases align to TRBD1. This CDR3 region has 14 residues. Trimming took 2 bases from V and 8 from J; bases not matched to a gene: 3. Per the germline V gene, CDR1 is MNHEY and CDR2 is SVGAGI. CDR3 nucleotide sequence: TGTGCCAGCAGTTACCGGACAGGGGGGGACACCATATATTTT. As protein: CASSYRTGGDTIYF.

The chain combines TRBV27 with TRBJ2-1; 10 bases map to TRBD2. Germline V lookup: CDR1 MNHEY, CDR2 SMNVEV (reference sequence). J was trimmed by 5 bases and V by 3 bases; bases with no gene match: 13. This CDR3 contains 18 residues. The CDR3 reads CASSFLASGGAEHNEQFF. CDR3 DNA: TGTGCCAGCAGTTTCCTAGCCAGCGGGGGGGCCGAACACAATGAGCAGTTCTTC.

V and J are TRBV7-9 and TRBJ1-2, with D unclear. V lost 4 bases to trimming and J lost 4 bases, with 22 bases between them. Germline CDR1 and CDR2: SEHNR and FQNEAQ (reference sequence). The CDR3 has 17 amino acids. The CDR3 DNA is TGTGCCAGCAGCTACCGCTCCCTCCCAGGACCACTCTATGGCTACACCTTC. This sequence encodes CASSYRSLPGPLYGYTF.